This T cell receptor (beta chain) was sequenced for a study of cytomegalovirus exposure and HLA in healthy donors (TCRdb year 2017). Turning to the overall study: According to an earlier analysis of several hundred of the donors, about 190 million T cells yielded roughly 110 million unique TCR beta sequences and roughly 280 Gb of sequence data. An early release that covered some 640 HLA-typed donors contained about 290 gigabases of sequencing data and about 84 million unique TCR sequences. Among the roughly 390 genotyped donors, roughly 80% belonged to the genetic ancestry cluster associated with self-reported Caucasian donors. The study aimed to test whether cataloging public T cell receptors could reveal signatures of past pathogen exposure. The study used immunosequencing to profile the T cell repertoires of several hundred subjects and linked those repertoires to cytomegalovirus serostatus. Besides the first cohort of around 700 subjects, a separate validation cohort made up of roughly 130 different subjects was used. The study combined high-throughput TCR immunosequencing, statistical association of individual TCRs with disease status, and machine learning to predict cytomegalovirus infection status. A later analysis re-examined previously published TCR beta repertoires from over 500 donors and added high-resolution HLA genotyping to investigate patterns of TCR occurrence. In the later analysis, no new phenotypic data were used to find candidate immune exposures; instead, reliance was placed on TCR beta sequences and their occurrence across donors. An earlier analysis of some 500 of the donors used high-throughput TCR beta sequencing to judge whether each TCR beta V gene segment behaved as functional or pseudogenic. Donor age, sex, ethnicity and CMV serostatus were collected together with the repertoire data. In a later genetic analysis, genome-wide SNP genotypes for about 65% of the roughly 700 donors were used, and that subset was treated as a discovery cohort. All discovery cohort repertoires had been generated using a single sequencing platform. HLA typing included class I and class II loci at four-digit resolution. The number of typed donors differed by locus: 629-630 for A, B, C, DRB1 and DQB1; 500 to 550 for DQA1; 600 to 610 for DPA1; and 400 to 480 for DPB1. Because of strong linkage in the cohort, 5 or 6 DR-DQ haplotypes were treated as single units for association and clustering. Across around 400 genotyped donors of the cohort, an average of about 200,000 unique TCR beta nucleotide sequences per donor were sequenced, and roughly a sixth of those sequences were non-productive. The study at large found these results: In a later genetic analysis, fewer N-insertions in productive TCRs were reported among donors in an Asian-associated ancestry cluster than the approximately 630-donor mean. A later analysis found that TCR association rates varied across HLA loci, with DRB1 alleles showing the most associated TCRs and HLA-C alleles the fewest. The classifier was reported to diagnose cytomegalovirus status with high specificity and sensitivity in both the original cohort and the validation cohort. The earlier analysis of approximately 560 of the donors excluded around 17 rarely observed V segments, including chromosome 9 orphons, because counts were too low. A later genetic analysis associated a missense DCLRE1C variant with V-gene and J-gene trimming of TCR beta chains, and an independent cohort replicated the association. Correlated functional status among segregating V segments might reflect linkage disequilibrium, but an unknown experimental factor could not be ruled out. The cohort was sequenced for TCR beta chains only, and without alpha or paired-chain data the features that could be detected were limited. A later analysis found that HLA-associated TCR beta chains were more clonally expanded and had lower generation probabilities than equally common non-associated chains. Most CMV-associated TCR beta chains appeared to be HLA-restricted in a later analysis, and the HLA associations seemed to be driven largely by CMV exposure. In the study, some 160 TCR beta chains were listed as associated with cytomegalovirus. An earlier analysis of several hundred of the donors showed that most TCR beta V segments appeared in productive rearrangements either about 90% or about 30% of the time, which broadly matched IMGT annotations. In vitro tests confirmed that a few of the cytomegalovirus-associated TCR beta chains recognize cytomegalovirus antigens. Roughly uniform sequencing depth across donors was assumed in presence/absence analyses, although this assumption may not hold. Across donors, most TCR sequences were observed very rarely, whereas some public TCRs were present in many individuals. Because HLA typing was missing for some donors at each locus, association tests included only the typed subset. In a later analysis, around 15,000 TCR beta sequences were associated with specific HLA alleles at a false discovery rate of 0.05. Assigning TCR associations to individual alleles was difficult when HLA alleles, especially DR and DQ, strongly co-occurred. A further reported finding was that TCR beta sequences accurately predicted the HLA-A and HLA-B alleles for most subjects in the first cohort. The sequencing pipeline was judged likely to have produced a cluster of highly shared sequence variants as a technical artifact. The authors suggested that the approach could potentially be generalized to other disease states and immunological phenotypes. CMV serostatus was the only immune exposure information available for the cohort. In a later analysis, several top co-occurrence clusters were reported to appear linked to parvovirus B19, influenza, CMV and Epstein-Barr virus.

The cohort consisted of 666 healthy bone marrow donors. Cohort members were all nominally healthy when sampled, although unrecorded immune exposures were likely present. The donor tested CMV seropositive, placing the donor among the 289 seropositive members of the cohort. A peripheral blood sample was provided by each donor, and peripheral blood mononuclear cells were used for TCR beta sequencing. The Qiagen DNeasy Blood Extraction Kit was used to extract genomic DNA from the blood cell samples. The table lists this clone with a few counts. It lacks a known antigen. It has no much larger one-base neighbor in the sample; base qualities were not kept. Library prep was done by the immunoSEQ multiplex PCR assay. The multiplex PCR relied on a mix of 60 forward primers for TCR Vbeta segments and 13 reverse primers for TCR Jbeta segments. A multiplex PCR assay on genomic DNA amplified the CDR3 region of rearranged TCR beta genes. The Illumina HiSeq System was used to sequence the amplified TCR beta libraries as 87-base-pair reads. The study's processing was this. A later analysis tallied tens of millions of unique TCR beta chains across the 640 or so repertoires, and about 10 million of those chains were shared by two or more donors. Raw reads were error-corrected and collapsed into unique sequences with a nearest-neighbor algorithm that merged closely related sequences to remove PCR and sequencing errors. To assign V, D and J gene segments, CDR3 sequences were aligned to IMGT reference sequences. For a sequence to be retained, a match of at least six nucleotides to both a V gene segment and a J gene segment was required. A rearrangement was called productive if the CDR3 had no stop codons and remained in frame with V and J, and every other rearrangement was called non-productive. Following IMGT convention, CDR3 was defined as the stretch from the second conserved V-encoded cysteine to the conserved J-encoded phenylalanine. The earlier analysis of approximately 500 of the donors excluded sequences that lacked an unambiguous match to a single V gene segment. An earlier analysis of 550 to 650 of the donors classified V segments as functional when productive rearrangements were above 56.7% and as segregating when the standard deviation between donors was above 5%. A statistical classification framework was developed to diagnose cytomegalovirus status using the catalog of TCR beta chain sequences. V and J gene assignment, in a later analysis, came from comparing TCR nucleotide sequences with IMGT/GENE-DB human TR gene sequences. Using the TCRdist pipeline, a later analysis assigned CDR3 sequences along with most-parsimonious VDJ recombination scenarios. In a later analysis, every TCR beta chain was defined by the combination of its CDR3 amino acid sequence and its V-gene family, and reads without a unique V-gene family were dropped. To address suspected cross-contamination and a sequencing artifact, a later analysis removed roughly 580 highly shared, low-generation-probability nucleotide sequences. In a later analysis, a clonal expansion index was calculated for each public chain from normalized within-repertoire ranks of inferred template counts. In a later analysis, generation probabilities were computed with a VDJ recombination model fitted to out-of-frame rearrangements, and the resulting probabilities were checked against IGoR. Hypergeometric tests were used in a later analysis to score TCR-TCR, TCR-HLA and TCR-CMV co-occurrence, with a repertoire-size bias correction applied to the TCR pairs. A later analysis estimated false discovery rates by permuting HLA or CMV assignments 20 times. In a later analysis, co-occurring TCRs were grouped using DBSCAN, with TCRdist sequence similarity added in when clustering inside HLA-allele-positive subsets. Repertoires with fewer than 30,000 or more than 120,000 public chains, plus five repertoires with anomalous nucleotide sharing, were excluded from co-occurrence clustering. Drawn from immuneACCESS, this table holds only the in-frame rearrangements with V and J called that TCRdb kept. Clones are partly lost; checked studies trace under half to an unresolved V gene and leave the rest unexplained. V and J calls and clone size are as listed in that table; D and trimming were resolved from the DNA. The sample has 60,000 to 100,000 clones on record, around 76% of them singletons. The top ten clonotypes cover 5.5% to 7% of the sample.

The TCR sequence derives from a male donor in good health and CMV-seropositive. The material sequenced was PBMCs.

The bases are TGTGCCAGCAACCTAGGGGCCGGGGAGCTGTTTTTT. The resulting protein is CASNLGAGELFF. The V and J genes are TRBV6-1 and TRBJ2-2; D gene: possibly TRBD1, on 5 matching bases. V and J lose 7 bases and 6 bases, and a span of 9 bases separates them. The germline V gene gives CDR1 as MNHNS and CDR2 as SASEGT. There are 12 amino acids in the CDR3, from cysteine to phenylalanine inclusive. Only the CDR3 portion is preserved as DNA: 36 bases, with reading frame beginning at the first base.